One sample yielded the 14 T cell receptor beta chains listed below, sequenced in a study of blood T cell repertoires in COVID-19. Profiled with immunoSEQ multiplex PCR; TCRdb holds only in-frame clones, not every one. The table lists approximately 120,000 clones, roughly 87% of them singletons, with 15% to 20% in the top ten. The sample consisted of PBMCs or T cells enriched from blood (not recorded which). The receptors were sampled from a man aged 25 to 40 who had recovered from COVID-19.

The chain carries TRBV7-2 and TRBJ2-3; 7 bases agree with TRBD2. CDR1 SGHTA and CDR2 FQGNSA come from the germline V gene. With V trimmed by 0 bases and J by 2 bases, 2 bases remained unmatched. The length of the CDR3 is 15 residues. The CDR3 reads CASSLAGTTTDTQYF. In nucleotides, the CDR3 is TGTGCCAGCAGCTTAGCCGGGACTACCACAGATACGCAGTATTTT.

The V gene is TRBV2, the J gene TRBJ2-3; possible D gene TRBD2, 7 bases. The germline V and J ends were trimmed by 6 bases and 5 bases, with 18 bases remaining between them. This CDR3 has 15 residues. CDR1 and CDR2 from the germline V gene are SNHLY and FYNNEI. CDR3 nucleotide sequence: TGTGCCAGCAGAGAGGGGGACTACGGGGGAGATACGCAGTATTTT. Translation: CASREGDYGGDTQYF.

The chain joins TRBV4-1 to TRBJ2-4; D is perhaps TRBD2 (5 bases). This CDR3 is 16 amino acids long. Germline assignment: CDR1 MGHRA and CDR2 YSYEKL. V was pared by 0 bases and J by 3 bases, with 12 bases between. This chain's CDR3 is CASSQDYPGGKNIQYF. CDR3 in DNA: TGCGCCAGCAGCCAAGATTATCCCGGAGGCAAAAACATTCAGTACTTC.

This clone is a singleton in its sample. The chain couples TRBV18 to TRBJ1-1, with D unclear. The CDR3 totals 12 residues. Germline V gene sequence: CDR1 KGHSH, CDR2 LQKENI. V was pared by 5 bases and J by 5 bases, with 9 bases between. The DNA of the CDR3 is TGTGCCAGCTCAGGGAGTAGTACTGAAGCTTTCTTT. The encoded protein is CASSGSSTEAFF.

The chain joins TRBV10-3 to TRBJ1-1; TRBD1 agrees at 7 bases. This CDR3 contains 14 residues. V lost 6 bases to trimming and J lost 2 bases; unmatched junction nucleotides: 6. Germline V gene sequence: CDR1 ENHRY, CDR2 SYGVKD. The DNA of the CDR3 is TGTGCCATCAGAGCCGGGACAGAAAACACTGAAGCTTTCTTT. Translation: CAIRAGTENTEAFF.

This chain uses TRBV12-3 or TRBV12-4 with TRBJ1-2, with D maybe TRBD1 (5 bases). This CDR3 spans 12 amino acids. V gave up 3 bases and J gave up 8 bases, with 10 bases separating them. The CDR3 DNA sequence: TGTGCCAGCAGTTTGGCAGGGTCGGGCTACACCTTC. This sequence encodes CASSLAGSGYTF.

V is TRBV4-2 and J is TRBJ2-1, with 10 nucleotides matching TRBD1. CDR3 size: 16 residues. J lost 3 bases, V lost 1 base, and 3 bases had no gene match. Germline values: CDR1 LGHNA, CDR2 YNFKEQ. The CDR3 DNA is TGTGCCAGCAGCCAAGGAAGGACAGGGGGCTACAATGAGCAGTTCTTC. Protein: CASSQGRTGGYNEQFF.

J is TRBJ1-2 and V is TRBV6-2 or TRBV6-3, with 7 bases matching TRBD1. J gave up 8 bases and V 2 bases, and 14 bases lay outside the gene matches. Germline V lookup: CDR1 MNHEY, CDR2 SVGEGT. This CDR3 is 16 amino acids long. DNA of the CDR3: TGTGCCAGCAGTTACCCGGATGACAGGGTGGCCTACGGCTACACCTTC. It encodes CASSYPDDRVAYGYTF.

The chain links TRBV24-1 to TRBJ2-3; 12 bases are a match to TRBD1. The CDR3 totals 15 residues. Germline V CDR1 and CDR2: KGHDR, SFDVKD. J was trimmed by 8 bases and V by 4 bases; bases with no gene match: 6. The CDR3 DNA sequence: TGTGCCACCAGTGAGGGACAGGGGGCGGAGGGTACGCAGTATTTT. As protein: CATSEGQGAEGTQYF.

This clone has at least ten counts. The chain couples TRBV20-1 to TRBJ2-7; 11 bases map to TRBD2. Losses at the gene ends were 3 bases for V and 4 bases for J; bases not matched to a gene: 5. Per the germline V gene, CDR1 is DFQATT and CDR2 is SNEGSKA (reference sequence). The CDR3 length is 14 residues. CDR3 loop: CSASAGTSGYEQYF. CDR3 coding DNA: TGCAGTGCTAGTGCCGGGACTAGCGGTTACGAGCAGTACTTC.

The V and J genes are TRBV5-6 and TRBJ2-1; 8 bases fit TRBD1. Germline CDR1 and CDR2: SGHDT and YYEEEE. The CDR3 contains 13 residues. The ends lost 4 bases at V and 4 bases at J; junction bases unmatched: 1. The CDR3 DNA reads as TGTGCCAGCAGCCGGGACAGGTACAATGAGCAGTTCTTC. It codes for CASSRDRYNEQFF.

This CDR3 reads CASSTAGGPVEQYF. The CDR3 coding sequence is TGTGCCAGTAGCACAGCGGGAGGGCCGGTCGAGCAGTACTTC. V gene TRBV19 combines with J gene TRBJ2-7; 10 positions agree with TRBD2. Germline V gives CDR1 LNHDA, CDR2 SQIVND (reference sequence). J gave up 6 bases and V 6 bases, and 8 bases lay outside the gene matches. This CDR3 has 14 residues.

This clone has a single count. The CDR3 loop reads CASSAGDSPLHF. The CDR3 DNA reads TGTGCCAGCAGCGCAGGGGATTCACCCCTCCACTTT. The chain couples TRBV9 to TRBJ1-6, with a weak D call TRBD1 (6 bases). The CDR3 sequence is 12 residues long. Looked up from germline, CDR1 is SGDLS and CDR2 is YYNGEE. V dropped 3 bases and J dropped 8 bases, with 6 bases sitting between them.

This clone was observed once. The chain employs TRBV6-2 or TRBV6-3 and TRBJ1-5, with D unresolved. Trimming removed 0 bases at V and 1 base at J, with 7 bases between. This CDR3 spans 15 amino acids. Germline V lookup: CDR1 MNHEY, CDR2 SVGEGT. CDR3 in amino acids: CASSYSSPSNQPQHF. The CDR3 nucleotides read TGTGCCAGCAGTTACTCTAGCCCCAGCAATCAGCCCCAGCATTTT.